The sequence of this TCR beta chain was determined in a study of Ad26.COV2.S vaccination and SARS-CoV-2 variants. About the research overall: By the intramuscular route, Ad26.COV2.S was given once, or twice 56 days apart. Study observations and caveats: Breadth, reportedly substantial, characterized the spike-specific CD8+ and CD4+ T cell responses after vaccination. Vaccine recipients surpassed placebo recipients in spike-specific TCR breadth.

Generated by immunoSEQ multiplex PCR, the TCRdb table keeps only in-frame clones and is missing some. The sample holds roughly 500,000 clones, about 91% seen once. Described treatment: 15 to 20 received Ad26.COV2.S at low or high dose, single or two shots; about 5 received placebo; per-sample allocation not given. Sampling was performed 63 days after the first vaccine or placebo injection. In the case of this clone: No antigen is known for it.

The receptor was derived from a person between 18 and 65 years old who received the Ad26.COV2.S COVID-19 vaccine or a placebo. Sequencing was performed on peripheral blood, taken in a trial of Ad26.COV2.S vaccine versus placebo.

CDR3 DNA: TGCGCCAGCAGCCTTCGTCAGGGCACTCAGCCCCAGCATTTT. Encoded protein: CASSLRQGTQPQHF. The chain employs TRBV4-1 and TRBJ1-5; a weak D match, TRBD1 (5 bases). CDR3 length: 14 amino acids. CDR1 is MGHRA, CDR2 YSYEKL, per germline. Trimming cost V 4 bases and J 6 bases, with 13 bases left between them.